The 6 T cell receptor beta chains given below trace back to one sample, sequenced in a study of T cells in narcolepsy. The data were produced by immunoSEQ multiplex PCR, yet TCRdb's version contains in-frame clones alone and is incomplete. The table includes 25,000 to 35,000 clones, around 82% detected once. Sequencing input: CD45RA- memory CD4+ T cells from PBMCs. Every receptor here comes from a human donor with narcolepsy.

The chain has TRBV5-4 and TRBJ2-1, with D tentatively TRBD2 (5 bases). CDR3 length equals 15 residues. CDR1 and CDR2 from the germline V gene are SGHNT and YYREEE (reference sequence). Between the trimmed V and J ends, which lost 4 bases and 8 bases, there was a span of 19 bases. CDR3 region: CASSPPGPGRDEQFF. DNA for the CDR3: TGTGCCAGCAGCCCTCCGGGCCCCGGGCGGGATGAGCAGTTCTTC. Together with reference TRBV5-4 and TRBJ2-1, the CDR3 gives the full variable domain: ETGVTQSPTHLIKTRGQQVTLRCSSQSGHNTVSWYQQALGQGPQFIFQYYREEENGRGNFPPRFSGLQFPNYSSELNVNALELDDSALYLCASSPPGPGRDEQFFGPGTRLTVL.

V gene TRBV6-5 combines with J gene TRBJ2-7; 9 bases match TRBD2. V shed 0 bases and J 3 bases; nucleotides not matched to a gene: 6. The CDR3 runs to 16 residues. CDR1 and CDR2 from the germline V gene are MNHEY and SVGAGI. This CDR3 is CASSYSRGGVFYEQYF. The CDR3 DNA follows: TGTGCCAGCAGTTACTCGCGCGGGGGGGTTTTCTACGAGCAGTACTTC.

The chain combines TRBV28 with TRBJ2-5; D is tentatively TRBD1 or TRBD2 (6 bases each). The germline V gene encodes CDR1 MDHEN and CDR2 SYDVKM. CDR3 length: 15 residues. V was cut by 1 base and J by 6 bases, with 15 bases left in between. As DNA, the CDR3 is TGTGCCAGCAGTTTATCGGGGGCCTTGACGCAGACCCAGTACTTC. It is translated as CASSLSGALTQTQYF.

This chain connects TRBV29-1 to TRBJ1-2, with D tentatively TRBD1 (6 bases). The CDR3 spans 11 residues. V was pared by 5 bases and J by 7 bases, with 11 bases between. Looked up from germline, CDR1 is SQVTM and CDR2 is ANQGSEA. The chain's CDR3 is CSVSSRGGYTF. The CDR3 bases are TGCAGCGTTTCGAGCAGGGGTGGCTACACCTTC.

The chain recombines TRBV2 with TRBJ1-4; D call uncertain. Germline values: CDR1 SNHLY, CDR2 FYNNEI. The CDR3 has 12 amino acids. Trimming removed 5 bases from V and 8 bases from J, with 9 bases in between. The CDR3 DNA reads TGTGCCAGCAGTCTCTATGTAGAAAAACTGTTTTTT. This sequence encodes CASSLYVEKLFF.

The J gene is TRBJ1-5, the V gene TRBV6-4; tentatively, D is TRBD1 (6 bases). Trimming took off 3 bases at V and 7 bases at J, with 10 bases between the two ends. The CDR3 has 13 amino acids. The germline V gene has CDR1 MRHNA and CDR2 SNTAGT. The DNA of the CDR3 is TGTGCCAGCAGTGAACAGGGAGGGCAGCCCCAGCATTTT. It translates to CASSEQGGQPQHF.